Only a few counts were recorded for the clone carrying this TCR beta chain. What it binds is unknown. This sample is part of a study of beta chain features in type 1 diabetes. Study results and limitations: Moderate but significant shortening of TCRB CDR3s was recorded in all four CD4+ subsets from Type 1 diabetes patients.

V was trimmed by 0 bases and J by 4 bases, leaving 17 bases between them. This CDR3 is 17 amino acids long. CDR1 is SGHDN and CDR2 is FVKESK in the germline V gene. Of the isolated RNA, all was reverse transcribed, and so the sequenced material was expressed TCRB transcripts. The repertoire was sequenced with immunoSEQ multiplex PCR; TCRdb's copy has only in-frame clones and lacks some. The profile covers 600,000 to 700,000 clones, with around 12% appearing a single time and more than 0.1% taken by the ten largest. The receptor was derived from a man aged 25-40 years with type 1 diabetes. Specimen: naive CD4+ T cells from blood. The chain links TRBV14 to TRBJ2-3; tentatively, D is TRBD2 (5 bases). The CDR3 DNA is TGTGCCAGCAGCCAAGATGCGGGCCTTAATGCGGCAGATACGCAGTATTTT. Translation gives CASSQDAGLNAADTQYF.